These T cell receptor beta chains were read from a single sample in a study of patients and donors after allogeneic stem cell transplantation. TCRdb itself ran the RT-PCR reads through MiXCR, one entry per CDR3 protein. The sample holds 100,000 to 120,000 distinct CDR3 sequences, around 35% seen once. Sequences were obtained from blood, either unsorted or a sorted T cell fraction (not recorded which). All receptors derive from a human donor who was either an allogeneic HSCT recipient or a stem cell or donor lymphocyte infusion donor (not recorded which). It is not recorded whose cells these are; they may come from a transplant donor. Both conserved end residues are part of each CDR3. The order of the fields is V gene, J gene, D gene, clone size, CDR3 DNA, CDR3 protein. The D gene is left open where the match is weak. For some rows the clone size is stated as once, few or many, or as a class when expanded; others skip it.

TRBV6-2/TRBV6-3	TRBJ1-5	NA	NA	TGTGCCAGCAGTTACCGCAAACAGGTTCTCAATCAGCCCCAGCATTTT	CASSYRKQVLNQPQHF
TRBV11-2	TRBJ1-1	NA	NA	TGTGCCAGCATCAACCGTCGGGGAGGCACTGAAGCTTTCTTT	CASINRRGGTEAFF
TRBV4-3	TRBJ2-5	NA	NA	TGCGCCAGCAGCCAAGATCGGGTGGAGACCCAGTACTTC	CASSQDRVETQYF
TRBV12-3/TRBV12-4	TRBJ2-7	TRBD2	few	TGTGCCAGCAGTCTACTAGCGGGAGAAGGCGAGCAGTACTTC	CASSLLAGEGEQYF
TRBV30	TRBJ1-3	TRBD1	NA	TGTGCCTGGGCTTCCGGGACAGTTGGGTACTCTGGAAACACCATATATTTT	CAWASGTVGYSGNTIYF
TRBV20-1	TRBJ1-5	NA	NA	TGCAGTGCTTGCAGGGGAAGCGGCAATCAGCCCCAGCATTTT	CSACRGSGNQPQHF
TRBV10-3	TRBJ2-3	TRBD1	NA	TGTGCCATCATGGGACAGGGAAACACAGATACGCAGTATTTT	CAIMGQGNTDTQYF
TRBV12-3/TRBV12-4	TRBJ2-1	TRBD2	few	TGTGCCAGCAGTGAGGGACTAGCGGGAGTGACTGAGCAGTTCTTC	CASSEGLAGVTEQFF
TRBV9	TRBJ2-7	NA	NA	TGTGCCAGCAGCGTAGACTTGGGCTCCTACGAGCAGTACTTC	CASSVDLGSYEQYF
TRBV28	TRBJ1-5	TRBD1	NA	TGTGCCACCGAGACAGGGTCTTGGCAGCCCCAGCATTTT	CATETGSWQPQHF
TRBV28	TRBJ1-5	NA	NA	TGTGCCAGCAGTTTATTAGCCTCAAGGTTGGCCCAGCATTTT	CASSLLASRLAQHF
TRBV29-1	TRBJ2-5	NA	NA	TGCAGCGTTGGAGGGAGGTTTCAAGAGACCCAGTACTTC	CSVGGRFQETQYF
TRBV28	TRBJ2-3	NA	NA	TGTGCCAGCACCAGGTGGGCAGATACGCAGTATTTT	CASTRWADTQYF
TRBV7-9	TRBJ2-4	TRBD1	NA	TGTGCCAGCGAGCCTACGGGACAGGGAAACATTCAGTACTTC	CASEPTGQGNIQYF
TRBV6-5	TRBJ1-5	TRBD1	many	TGTGCCAGCAGCCCCTCGGGACAGAAAAGCAATCAGCCCCAGCATTTT	CASSPSGQKSNQPQHF
TRBV25-1	TRBJ1-2	NA	few	TGTGCCAGCAGTGACAACTATGGCTACACCTTC	CASSDNYGYTF
TRBV5-5	TRBJ2-1	TRBD2	NA	TGTGCCAGCAGCCGCCCATCTATGGGACTAGAATACAATGAGCAGTTCTTC	CASSRPSMGLEYNEQFF
TRBV11-2	TRBJ1-5	NA	few	TGTGCCAGCAGCCCGAAGGGAGGCAATCAGCCCCAGCATTTT	CASSPKGGNQPQHF
TRBV6-5	TRBJ2-1	TRBD1	NA	TGTGCCAGCAGTTACTCGGACAGGGGCGCGTATGAGCAGTTCTTC	CASSYSDRGAYEQFF
TRBV6-5	TRBJ2-7	NA	NA	TGTGCCAGCAGGTTAGATCCCCGCTCCTACGAGCAGTACTTC	CASRLDPRSYEQYF
TRBV6-5	TRBJ1-5	NA	many	TGTGCCAGCAGTTACTCTAGGGCCCCCAATCAGCCCCAGCATTTT	CASSYSRAPNQPQHF
TRBV9	TRBJ2-1	NA	few	TGTGCCAGCAGCCCGAGGCTAGCCCATAGCTCCTACAATGAGCAGTTCTTC	CASSPRLAHSSYNEQFF
TRBV29-1	TRBJ2-1	TRBD1	once	TGCAGCTACCGGGACAGACACTACAATGAGCAGTTCTTC	CSYRDRHYNEQFF
TRBV6-2/TRBV6-3	TRBJ2-5	NA	NA	TGTGCCAGCAGTTACCACACTCGAAAGACCCAGTACTTC	CASSYHTRKTQYF
TRBV6-1	TRBJ2-3	NA	once	TGTGCCAGCAGTGACGGAACCCTCCCCGTGGGGACAGATACGCAGTATTTT	CASSDGTLPVGTDTQYF
TRBV7-2	TRBJ2-1	NA	few	TGTGCCAGCAGCTTAGTTCCACATGGAAGAGGGCAGTTCTTC	CASSLVPHGRGQFF
TRBV7-2	TRBJ2-3	NA	few	TGTGCCAGCAGTCCGGGACTCAGCACAGATACGCAGTATTTT	CASSPGLSTDTQYF
TRBV21-1	TRBJ1-2	NA	many	TGTGCCAGCAGCAAAGGGGACACCACGGACTATGGCTACACCTTC	CASSKGDTTDYGYTF
TRBV4-3	TRBJ1-6	NA	few	TGCGCCAGCAGCCAAGAGCCGGATTCACCCCTCCACTTT	CASSQEPDSPLHF
TRBV6-6	TRBJ2-7	TRBD1	NA	TGTGCCAGCAGTCGGCCGCGGACAGGGGGGGACTACGAGCAGTACTTC	CASSRPRTGGDYEQYF
TRBV20-1	TRBJ1-2	NA	NA	TGCAGTGCTAGAGGAAGGGCCCCCGGGTATGGCTACACCTTC	CSARGRAPGYGYTF
TRBV12-3/TRBV12-4	TRBJ1-1	NA	NA	TGTGCCAGCAGTTCCACAGTACGCACTGAAGCTTTCTTT	CASSSTVRTEAFF
TRBV2	TRBJ1-5	NA	few	TGTGCCAGCAAGGAACGGAGCAATCAGCCCCAGCATTTT	CASKERSNQPQHF
TRBV5-1	TRBJ2-1	TRBD2	NA	TGCGCCAGCAGCTTGCTTCGGACTAGCGGAGGGGACTACAATGAGCAGTTCTTC	CASSLLRTSGGDYNEQFF
TRBV20-1	TRBJ2-1	NA	NA	TGCAGTGCTGATTATTGGGATGAGCAGTTCTTC	CSADYWDEQFF
TRBV21-1	TRBJ2-5	NA	NA	TGTGCCAGCAGCACCCGACGGGACTACAAAGAGACCCAGTACTTC	CASSTRRDYKETQYF
TRBV12-3/TRBV12-4	TRBJ1-2	NA	few	TGTGCCAGCAGTTTTGGGGGGACCGCCAGTAACTATGGCTACACCTTC	CASSFGGTASNYGYTF
TRBV7-2	TRBJ1-5	NA	NA	TGTGCCAGCAGCCTCTACCTAGGGCCCCAGCATTTT	CASSLYLGPQHF
TRBV12-3/TRBV12-4	TRBJ2-2	NA	few	TGTGCCAGCAGGGGCACGAACACCGGGGAGCTGTTTTTT	CASRGTNTGELFF
TRBV6-2/TRBV6-3	TRBJ2-2	NA	NA	TGTGCCAGCAGTTTCCACCAGGGACCCGGGGAGCTGTTTTTT	CASSFHQGPGELFF
TRBV20-1	TRBJ2-1	NA	NA	TGCAGTGCCAGACTACTAGTAAATGAGCAGTTCTTC	CSARLLVNEQFF
TRBV9	TRBJ1-2	NA	NA	TGTGCCAGCAGCCCAGCTAACTATGGCTACACCTTC	CASSPANYGYTF
TRBV7-8	TRBJ2-3	NA	NA	TGTGCCAGCAGCACCCGCCTGACTAGTCCAGATACGCAGTATTTT	CASSTRLTSPDTQYF
TRBV6-6	TRBJ2-5	NA	NA	TGTGCCAGCCTGGCAGCCGAAGAGACCCAGTACTTC	CASLAAEETQYF
TRBV29-1	TRBJ2-2	TRBD1	NA	TGCAGCGCCCGACAGGGAAGGGACGGGGAGCTGTTTTTT	CSARQGRDGELFF
TRBV6-2/TRBV6-3	TRBJ2-1	NA	few	TGTGCCAGCAGTTACCCGGGATTAAACAATGAGCAGTTCTTC	CASSYPGLNNEQFF
TRBV18	TRBJ2-7	NA	NA	TGTGCCAGCTCACCTGGAACAGGTCCCTACGAGCAGTACTTC	CASSPGTGPYEQYF
TRBV29-1	TRBJ2-7	NA	NA	TGCAGCGGGGGGCCCCACTGGTACGAGCAGTACTTC	CSGGPHWYEQYF
TRBV7-9	TRBJ1-4	NA	NA	TGTGCCAGCAGCTTAGAACGGTATAATGAAAAACTGTTTTTT	CASSLERYNEKLFF
TRBV7-2	TRBJ1-2	NA	NA	TGTGCCAGCAGCTTCAGTGCCGCCGGGACGGTAGACAGGAATGGCTACACCTTC	CASSFSAAGTVDRNGYTF
TRBV25-1	TRBJ1-3	NA	NA	TGTGCCAGCAGTCTTCCTTCTGGAAACACCATATATTTT	CASSLPSGNTIYF
TRBV7-2	TRBJ1-3	NA	NA	TGTGCCAGCAGCTGGGGCGGGGCTGGAAACACCATATATTTT	CASSWGGAGNTIYF
TRBV27	TRBJ1-5	TRBD1	NA	TGTGCCAGCAGTCCTCGACAGGGACTTAGCAATCAGCCCCAGCATTTT	CASSPRQGLSNQPQHF
TRBV2	TRBJ2-4	TRBD1	once	TGTGCCAGCAGCGGATTAGACAGGGCAGAAAACATTCAGTACTTC	CASSGLDRAENIQYF
TRBV20-1	TRBJ2-7	NA	NA	TGCAGTGCTAGCCCACAGGTATCCTACGAGCAGTACTTC	CSASPQVSYEQYF